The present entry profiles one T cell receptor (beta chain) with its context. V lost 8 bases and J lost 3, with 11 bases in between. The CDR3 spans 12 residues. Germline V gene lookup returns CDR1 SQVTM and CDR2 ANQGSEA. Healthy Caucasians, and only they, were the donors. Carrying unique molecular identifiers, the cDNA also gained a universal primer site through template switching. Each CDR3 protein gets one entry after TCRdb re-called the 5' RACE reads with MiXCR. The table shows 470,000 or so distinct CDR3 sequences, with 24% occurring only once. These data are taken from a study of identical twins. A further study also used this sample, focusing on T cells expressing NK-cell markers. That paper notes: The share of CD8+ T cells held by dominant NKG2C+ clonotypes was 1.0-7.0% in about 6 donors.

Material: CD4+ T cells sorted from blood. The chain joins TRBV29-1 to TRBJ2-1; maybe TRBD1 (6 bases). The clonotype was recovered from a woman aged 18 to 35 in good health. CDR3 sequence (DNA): TGCAGCCATAACAGGGACTACAATGAGCAGTTCTTC. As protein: CSHNRDYNEQFF.